These T cell receptor beta chains were read from a single sample in a study of identical twins. TCRdb processed the 5' RACE reads anew with MiXCR; each CDR3 protein has one entry. The data contain 460,000 or so distinct CDR3 sequences, around 14% of them seen just once; the ten biggest clones take up approximately 0.52%. The same sample was also studied in work on yellow fever vaccine responses in identical twins.

Sample: CD4+ T cells sorted from blood. All receptors derive from a woman younger than 35 in good health. CDR3s include the opening cysteine and the closing phenylalanine or tryptophan. The D gene is left open where the match is weak. Clone size is shown for a subset of rows, as once, few, many or a class of expanded clone.

few | TRBJ2-1 | TRBD2 | TRBV27 | TGTGCCAGCAGTTATTGGACTGGAGCGGGAGGGTCCCCAGGTGAGCAGTTCTTC | CASSYWTGAGGSPGEQFF
few | TRBJ2-3 | - | TRBV20-1 | TGCAGTGCTAGAGGGGGTTTTGGGGATACGCAGTATTTT | CSARGGFGDTQYF
- | TRBJ2-3 | TRBD1 | TRBV28 | TGTGCCAGCAGTTTCCCGGGACAGGGGGGAGATACGCAGTATTTT | CASSFPGQGGDTQYF
few | TRBJ1-1 | TRBD1 | TRBV5-4 | TGTGCCAGCAGCAGACCCGGGACAGTGCTCACTGAAGCTTTCTTT | CASSRPGTVLTEAFF
few | TRBJ2-1 | - | TRBV28 | TGTGCCAGCACCTCTGGACTGACGAATGAGCAGTTCTTC | CASTSGLTNEQFF
few | TRBJ2-7 | TRBD2 | TRBV20-1 | TGCAGATCTAGCGGGGGGGGAAGCTCCTACGAGCAGTACTTC | CRSSGGGSSYEQYF
many | TRBJ2-1 | - | TRBV9 | TGTGCCAGCAGCGTCCGGGACGACAATGAGCAGTTCTTC | CASSVRDDNEQFF
- | TRBJ1-4 | TRBD1 | TRBV7-9 | TGTGCCAGCAGCTTACAATTAGGGGACAGGGTTAATGAAAAACTGTTTTTT | CASSLQLGDRVNEKLFF
few | TRBJ2-7 | TRBD1 | TRBV20-1 | TGCAGTGCTAGAAGGGACAGCACAAACTCCTACGAGCAGTACTTC | CSARRDSTNSYEQYF
few | TRBJ2-2 | - | TRBV10-3 | TGTGCCATCAGTGAGTCCCTAGCGCGGACCGGGGAGCTGTTTTTT | CAISESLARTGELFF
few | TRBJ2-3 | TRBD2 | TRBV7-8 | TGTGCCAGCAGCATGGAGCGGGACACAGATACGCAGTATTTT | CASSMERDTDTQYF
few | TRBJ2-3 | TRBD2 | TRBV20-1 | TGCAGTGCTGCCCCTGCGCGGGGGGCCCCCCCAGATACGCAGTATTTT | CSAAPARGAPPDTQYF
- | TRBJ2-2 | - | TRBV28 | TGTGCCAGCAGTTTTTGGTCGGGGGGCCGGTTAACCGGGGAGCTGTTTTTT | CASSFWSGGRLTGELFF
few | TRBJ2-7 | TRBD1 | TRBV28 | TGTGCCAGCAGAAAGCAAACGCGACAGGGGGCGGCCGAGCAGTACTTC | CASRKQTRQGAAEQYF
- | TRBJ2-7 | - | TRBV9 | TGTGCCAGCAGCCCATCCGGGTCTAGCTCCTACGAGCAGTACTTC | CASSPSGSSSYEQYF
few | TRBJ2-3 | - | TRBV20-1 | TGCAGTGCTAATTGGGATACGCAGTATTTT | CSANWDTQYF
- | TRBJ2-2 | - | TRBV24-1 | TGTGCCACCAGCGGGAGTCCCGGGGAGCTGTTTTTT | CATSGSPGELFF
few | TRBJ2-2 | TRBD2 | TRBV6-1 | TGTGCCAGCGTGAGGACTAGCGGGAGGATTAACACCGGGGAGCTGTTTTTT | CASVRTSGRINTGELFF
- | TRBJ2-1 | TRBD2 | TRBV28 | TGTGCCACCCTAGCGGGAAGCTCCTACAATGAGCAGTTCTTC | CATLAGSSYNEQFF
- | TRBJ2-1 | TRBD2 | TRBV9 | TGTGCCAGCAGCGTACAAGCGGGGGGGCGCGGTGAGCAGTTCTTC | CASSVQAGGRGEQFF
- | TRBJ2-2 | TRBD1 | TRBV7-9 | TGTGCCAGCAGCTTGGGCGCGGGACAGGCCGGGGAGCTGTTTTTT | CASSLGAGQAGELFF
- | TRBJ2-3 | - | TRBV4-2 | TGTGCCAGCAGCCAAGGGGCCGGCGGGCGAGATACGCAGTATTTT | CASSQGAGGRDTQYF
- | TRBJ2-3 | - | TRBV14 | TGTGCCAGCAGCCAAGTGCGGGGACGCACAGATACGCAGTATTTT | CASSQVRGRTDTQYF
- | TRBJ2-7 | - | TRBV20-1 | TGCAGTGCTGTTCCCACAGGGTTCGAGCAGTACTTC | CSAVPTGFEQYF
- | TRBJ2-4 | - | TRBV27 | TGTGCCAGCAGTGCCGCAGGGGGGTTTGGCAAAAACATTCAGTACTTC | CASSAAGGFGKNIQYF
many | TRBJ2-1 | TRBD2 | TRBV7-7 | TGTGCTAGCAGCTTACGTCCTAGCGGGGGGTACAATGAGCAGTTCTTC | CASSLRPSGGYNEQFF
few | TRBJ2-1 | TRBD2 | TRBV11-1 | TGTGCCAGCAACTCGCAGTTTACAGGACTAGCGGGAGATGTCCCCTACAATGAGCAGTTCTTC | CASNSQFTGLAGDVPYNEQFF
- | TRBJ2-2 | TRBD2 | TRBV6-2/TRBV6-3 | TGTGCCAGCAGTAGGACTAGCAAGAACACCGGGGAGCTGTTTTTT | CASSRTSKNTGELFF
- | TRBJ2-2 | TRBD2 | TRBV7-3 | TGTGCCAGCAGCGTAGCGGGATCCGGGGAGCTGTTTTTT | CASSVAGSGELFF
- | TRBJ2-5 | TRBD1 | TRBV27 | TGTGCCAGCAGCAGGAGACAGGGGAATGATGAGACCCAGTACTTC | CASSRRQGNDETQYF
- | TRBJ2-1 | TRBD2 | TRBV20-1 | TGCAGTGCTAGGAAGCTAGCGGGTTCCTACAATGAGCAGTTCTTC | CSARKLAGSYNEQFF
few | TRBJ2-5 | TRBD2 | TRBV11-2 | TGTGCCAGCAGGGGGGGGGTGGAGACCCAGTACTTC | CASRGGVETQYF
- | TRBJ2-2 | TRBD2 | TRBV7-8 | TGTGCCAGCAGCTTAGTTATCCGGACTAGATCATCCGGGGAGCTGTTTTTT | CASSLVIRTRSSGELFF
few | TRBJ2-5 | TRBD2 | TRBV4-3 | TGCGCCAGCAGCCAAGAAGCGGGGGGTTGGGAAGAGACCCAGTACTTC | CASSQEAGGWEETQYF
- | TRBJ2-5 | TRBD2 | TRBV3-1 | TGTGCCAGCAGCCACGGACTAGCGGCCCAAGAGACCCAGTACTTC | CASSHGLAAQETQYF
- | TRBJ1-2 | - | TRBV24-1 | TGTGCCACCAGTGATAACAGGGAGGTCGGTGGCTACACCTTC | CATSDNREVGGYTF
- | TRBJ2-3 | - | TRBV10-1 | TGCGCCCGCCGACGGACACACAAAATCCTTATTAGCACAGATACGCAGTATTTT | CARRRTHKILISTDTQYF
- | TRBJ2-7 | - | TRBV11-2 | TGTGCCAGCAGCTTCCTAGTCTTCGGCTACGAGCAGTACTTC | CASSFLVFGYEQYF
few | TRBJ2-3 | - | TRBV10-2 | TGCGCCAGCAGTCCTAACAACGGGGATACGCAGTATTTT | CASSPNNGDTQYF